A selection of T cell receptor beta chains follows, all from one sample in a study of identical twins. MiXCR, applied by TCRdb to the 5' RACE reads, yields one record per CDR3 protein. The sample contains around 480,000 distinct CDR3 sequences, over 11% of which appear only once. The same data also went into a second study, on yellow fever vaccine responses in identical twins.

The source material was CD4+ T cells sorted from blood. These receptors were taken from a woman aged 18-29 years in good health. The CDR3 runs from the conserved cysteine through the conserved F or W. D genes are given only for firm matches. A clone size is listed for some rows: how often the clone was seen (once, few, many), or a class if it is expanded.

J gene	clone size	D gene	V gene	CDR3 DNA	CDR3 protein
TRBJ2-1	few	NA	TRBV20-1	TGCAGTTCCCAGGGTACTATCCACAATGAGCAGTTCTTC	CSSQGTIHNEQFF
TRBJ1-2	few	NA	TRBV28	TGTGCCAGCGGGGCACCTTGGGCCTATGGCTACACCTTC	CASGAPWAYGYTF
TRBJ2-7	few	NA	TRBV6-5	TGTGCCAGCAGTTACACAGTATCCTACGAGCAGTACTTC	CASSYTVSYEQYF
TRBJ2-7	few	NA	TRBV15	TGTGCCACCAGCAGAGATACCGTAAGCCACCACTCCTACGAGCAGTACTTC	CATSRDTVSHHSYEQYF
TRBJ2-2	NA	TRBD2	TRBV29-1	TGCAGCGTTGAATCTACTTTGGGGACTAGTACCACCGGGGTGCTGTTTTTT	CSVESTLGTSTTGVLFF
TRBJ2-1	few	NA	TRBV5-1	TGCGCCAGCAGGGCGGGCGATGAGCAGTTCTTC	CASRAGDEQFF
TRBJ2-7	NA	NA	TRBV20-1	TGCAGTGCTAGTCAGGTTTTATTTGGAGAGCAGTACTTC	CSASQVLFGEQYF
TRBJ2-2	NA	TRBD1	TRBV6-1	TGTGCCAGCAGCCGTCAGGACAGGGGGACCGGGGAGCTGTTTTTT	CASSRQDRGTGELFF
TRBJ2-2	many	NA	TRBV29-1	TGCAGCGTTGATGTGGGAGGGAACACCGGGGAGCTGTTTTTT	CSVDVGGNTGELFF
TRBJ2-7	NA	NA	TRBV6-6	TGTGCCAGCGCCGACGTAGGGGGGAGCGAGCAGTACTTC	CASADVGGSEQYF
TRBJ2-4	NA	NA	TRBV20-1	TGCAGTGGCCAGGGCGCCAAAAACATTCAGTACTTC	CSGQGAKNIQYF
TRBJ2-7	few	NA	TRBV7-6	TGTGCCAGCAGCTTATCTGGGGGCATTACCTACGAGCAGTACTTC	CASSLSGGITYEQYF
TRBJ2-2	NA	TRBD1	TRBV11-3	TGTGCCAGCAGCGCCGGGACAGGGGGGTACACCGGGGAGCTGTTTTTT	CASSAGTGGYTGELFF
TRBJ1-1	many	TRBD1	TRBV6-5	TGTGCCAGCAGACAACGACAGACAGGGTCCACTGAAGCTTTCTTT	CASRQRQTGSTEAFF
TRBJ2-1	few	NA	TRBV20-1	TGCAGTGCTGTTCGGCGGGCCTCCTACAATGAGCAGTTCTTC	CSAVRRASYNEQFF
TRBJ2-1	NA	TRBD2	TRBV9	TGTGCCAGCAGTAAGCTAGCGGGAAGCTACAATGAGCAGTTCTTC	CASSKLAGSYNEQFF
TRBJ1-5	NA	TRBD1	TRBV7-9	TGTGCCAGCAGCTTCGGACAGGGGGCTAGCAATCAGCCCCAGCATTTT	CASSFGQGASNQPQHF
TRBJ2-3	few	TRBD2	TRBV2	TGTGCCAGCTGGGGACTAGCGGACAGCACAGATACGCAGTATTTT	CASWGLADSTDTQYF
TRBJ2-3	many	NA	TRBV9	TGTGCCAGCAGCTCAGGACAGCGATCAGATACGCAGTATTTT	CASSSGQRSDTQYF
TRBJ1-2	NA	TRBD1	TRBV20-1	TGCAGTGCTCCAGGGGGTCCGGATGGCTACACCTTC	CSAPGGPDGYTF
TRBJ1-5	few	TRBD1	TRBV7-9	TGTGCCAGCAGCCCCGGGACAGGGAATCTAGGCAATCAGCCCCAGCATTTT	CASSPGTGNLGNQPQHF
TRBJ1-6	few	NA	TRBV11-2	TGTGCCAGCAGCCCCCGCCCGCTTAATTCACCCCTCCACTTT	CASSPRPLNSPLHF
TRBJ1-1	many	NA	TRBV7-3	TGTGCCAGCGGTCCAGGGAATATGAACACTGAAGCTTTCTTT	CASGPGNMNTEAFF
TRBJ2-1	NA	TRBD1	TRBV18	TGTGCCAGCTCACCCGGACAGGATGAGCAGTTCTTC	CASSPGQDEQFF
TRBJ2-1	NA	TRBD2	TRBV5-1	TGCGCCAGCAGCCGGGAGGGGGGCGACTACAATGAGCAGTTCTTC	CASSREGGDYNEQFF
TRBJ2-2	few	NA	TRBV6-1	TGTGCCAGCAGTGAAGAAGGGCGGGGCGGGGAGCTGTTTTTT	CASSEEGRGGELFF
TRBJ2-3	few	NA	TRBV19	TGTGCCAGCCACACCTTCGGAACAGATACGCAGTATTTT	CASHTFGTDTQYF
TRBJ1-4	NA	NA	TRBV5-1	TGCGCCAGCAGCCGGGGGGGCAGCAATGAAAAACTGTTTTTT	CASSRGGSNEKLFF
TRBJ2-3	many	TRBD2	TRBV5-1	TGCGCCAGCAGCTTGTCAGCGGGGGGGAACACAGATACGCAGTATTTT	CASSLSAGGNTDTQYF
TRBJ2-7	many	TRBD2	TRBV14	TGTGCCAGCAGCCGGACTAGCGGCTACGAGCAGTACTTC	CASSRTSGYEQYF
TRBJ2-6	few	NA	TRBV5-5	TGTGCCAGCAGCTTGGACCGAGTGGTCGGGGCCAACGTCCTGACTTTC	CASSLDRVVGANVLTF
TRBJ1-2	many	NA	TRBV24-1	TGTGCCACCAGTGACAGGGGCGGCTACACCTTC	CATSDRGGYTF
TRBJ2-3	NA	TRBD2	TRBV29-1	TGCAGCGTTCCTCGGACTAGCGGGGTCGTAACAGATACGCAGTATTTT	CSVPRTSGVVTDTQYF
TRBJ2-5	few	NA	TRBV7-2	TGTGCCAGCAGCTTAGAGGGGACTGGGACCCAGTACTTC	CASSLEGTGTQYF
TRBJ2-7	NA	NA	TRBV6-1	TGTGCCAGCAGGGCCTACGTGGGGACCGCCTCCTACGAGCAGTACTTC	CASRAYVGTASYEQYF
TRBJ2-5	many	NA	TRBV11-2	TGTGCCAGCAGCATGGGTCAGGCCCATGGAGTGACCCAGTACTTC	CASSMGQAHGVTQYF
TRBJ2-5	NA	TRBD2	TRBV6-2/TRBV6-3	TGTGCCACTTTCCGGGGAGGGGATACAGAGACCCAGTACTTC	CATFRGGDTETQYF
TRBJ1-1	NA	NA	TRBV6-1	TGTGCCAGCAGTGGCCCTCCCGGGAACACTGAAGCTTTCTTT	CASSGPPGNTEAFF
TRBJ2-1	few	TRBD2	TRBV12-3/TRBV12-4	TGTGCCAGCAGATTGGGACTAGTGGCCCCCAATGAGCAGTTCTTC	CASRLGLVAPNEQFF
TRBJ1-5	many	TRBD1	TRBV6-2/TRBV6-3	TGTGCCAGCAGTTACGGGCGACAGGGCCTCAATCAGCCCCAGCATTTT	CASSYGRQGLNQPQHF
TRBJ2-2	NA	NA	TRBV6-2/TRBV6-3	TGTGCCAGCAGTTACGCGTCCGGGGAGCTGTTTTTT	CASSYASGELFF
TRBJ2-7	few	TRBD1	TRBV20-1	TGCAGTGCCGAACCGGGACAGGGGTACGAGCAGTACTTC	CSAEPGQGYEQYF
TRBJ1-1	NA	NA	TRBV10-3	TGTGCCATCACAGGACAGCAGGGCACTGAAGCTTTCTTT	CAITGQQGTEAFF
TRBJ1-6	NA	NA	TRBV7-2	TGTGCCAGCAGCTTAGTGTTAGTACCGGTTTCACCCCTCCACTTT	CASSLVLVPVSPLHF
TRBJ2-7	few	TRBD1	TRBV10-3	TGTGCCATCAGTGAAAGGACAGGGGACCCCTACGAGCAGTACTTC	CAISERTGDPYEQYF
TRBJ2-5	few	NA	TRBV6-1	TGTGCCACTATTACCGCCCACAAGTACCAAGAGACCCAGTACTTC	CATITAHKYQETQYF
TRBJ1-2	few	NA	TRBV6-1	TGTGCCAGCAGTCTGGCGGGGATTAGGGGAAGTGGCTACACCTTC	CASSLAGIRGSGYTF
TRBJ2-7	NA	TRBD1	TRBV2	TGTGCCAGCGTCCGGGACAGGGTCCAGTACTTC	CASVRDRVQYF
TRBJ2-7	NA	NA	TRBV30	TGTGCCTGGAGTCAGAATAGCGGCTACGAGCAGTACTTC	CAWSQNSGYEQYF
TRBJ1-2	many	TRBD1	TRBV4-2	TGTGCCAGCAGCCAAGGGACAGGGACCTATGGCTACACCTTC	CASSQGTGTYGYTF